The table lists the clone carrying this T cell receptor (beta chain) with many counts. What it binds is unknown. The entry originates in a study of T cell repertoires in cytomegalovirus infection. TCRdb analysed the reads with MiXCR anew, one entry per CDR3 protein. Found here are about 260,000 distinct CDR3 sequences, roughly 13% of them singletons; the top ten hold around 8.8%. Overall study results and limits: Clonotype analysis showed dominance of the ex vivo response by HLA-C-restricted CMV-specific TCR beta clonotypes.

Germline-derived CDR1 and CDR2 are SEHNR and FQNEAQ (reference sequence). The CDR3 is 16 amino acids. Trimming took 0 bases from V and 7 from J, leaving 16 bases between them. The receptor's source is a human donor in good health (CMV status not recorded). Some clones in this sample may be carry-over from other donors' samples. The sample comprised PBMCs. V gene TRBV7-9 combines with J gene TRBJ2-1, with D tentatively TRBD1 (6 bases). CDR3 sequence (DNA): TGTGCCAGCAGCTTAGCACAGGGAATGTTGTTGAATGAGCAGTTCTTC. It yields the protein CASSLAQGMLLNEQFF.